A selection of T cell receptor beta chains follows, all from one sample in a study of blood T cell repertoires in COVID-19. The assay was immunoSEQ multiplex PCR, and TCRdb's table has in-frame clones only and misses some. The profile covers hundreds of thousands of clones, with approximately 83% appearing a single time and less than 2.5% taken by the ten largest. Sequencing used PBMCs or T cells enriched from blood (not recorded which). Every receptor here comes from a man under 40 who had recovered from COVID-19. Both conserved end residues are trimmed from each CDR3. The order of the fields is J gene, V gene, CDR3 protein.

J: TRBJ1-1
V: TRBV12-3/TRBV12-4
CDR3: ASSFPGTGLL

J: TRBJ2-2
V: TRBV7-3
CDR3: ASSKNPLAEITGELF

J: TRBJ1-2
V: TRBV27
CDR3: ASSPTEGMNYGYT

J: TRBJ1-2
V: TRBV2
CDR3: ASSETGYDYGYT

J: TRBJ2-2
V: TRBV5-1
CDR3: ASSLGPTSGGAGELF

J: TRBJ1-2
V: TRBV9
CDR3: ASSGTGTALGTLYGYT

J: TRBJ2-1
V: TRBV6-6
CDR3: ASSRGGRDEQF

J: TRBJ1-2
V: TRBV7-9
CDR3: ASSLTGGGYT

J: TRBJ2-1
V: TRBV7-2
CDR3: ASSLPGLAGTRNEQF

J: TRBJ2-1
V: TRBV7-2
CDR3: ASSLDRSSYNEQF

J: TRBJ1-6
V: TRBV6-1
CDR3: ASSEAGTVYNSPLH